A single sample gave rise to the 28 T cell receptor beta chains below, sequenced in a study of blood T cell repertoires in COVID-19. The method was immunoSEQ multiplex PCR; TCRdb's version includes in-frame clones alone and lacks a portion of them. The table has 200,000 to 250,000 clones, approximately 81% seen once. Specimen: PBMCs or T cells enriched from blood (not recorded which). Source of these receptors: a man aged 35 to 55 who had recovered from COVID-19.

The chain is built from TRBV12-3 or TRBV12-4 and TRBJ1-2, with unresolved D. This CDR3 spans 13 amino acids. V lost 3 bases and J lost 2, with 7 bases in between. The CDR3 bases are TGTGCCAGCAGTTTCAACAGCAACTATGGCTACACCTTC. Its translation: CASSFNSNYGYTF.

This chain uses TRBV21-1 with TRBJ2-7; no DNA check was done on the table's D call, TRBD2. TRBV21-1 has pseudogene status. There are 17 residues in the CDR3. The CDR3: CASSPPWQREKSYEQYF. The CDR3 bases are TGTGCCAGCAGCCCCCCTTGGCAACGGGAGAAATCCTACGAGCAGTACTTC.

This sequence joins TRBV21-1 and TRBJ2-7; the D call of TRBD1 is as the table states it, not checked on the DNA. TRBV21-1 is a recognized pseudogene. The CDR3 covers 14 residues. Here the CDR3 DNA reads TGTGCCAGCAGCAGAGAGACAGGGGGCAACGAGCAGTACTTC. Its protein product is CASSRETGGNEQYF.

The J gene is TRBJ1-6, the V gene TRBV9; the match to TRBD1 covers 7 bases. CDR3 length: 15 amino acids. The ends lost 0 bases at V and 9 bases at J; junction bases unmatched: 6. From germline, CDR1 is SGDLS and CDR2 YYNGEE. The CDR3 nucleotides read TGTGCCAGCAGCGTAGATTCAGGGGGAAGTTCACCCCTCCACTTT. Its translation: CASSVDSGGSSPLHF.

This chain links TRBV5-1 with TRBJ1-4; 7 nucleotides match TRBD1. The ends lost 4 bases at V and 2 bases at J; junction bases unmatched: 2. Per the germline V gene, CDR1 is SGHRS and CDR2 is YFSETQ. The CDR3 length is 14 residues. The CDR3 reads CASSMDRTNEKLFF. The DNA of the CDR3 is TGCGCCAGCAGCATGGACAGGACTAATGAAAAACTGTTTTTT. Full variable domain (remainder filled in from reference TRBV5-1 and TRBJ1-4): KAGVTQTPRYLIKTRGQQVTLSCSPISGHRSVSWYQQTPGQGLQFLFEYFSETQRNKGNFPGRFSGRQFSNSRSEMNVSTLELGDSALYLCASSMDRTNEKLFFGSGTQLSVL.

J is TRBJ1-5 and V is TRBV19, with a weak D call TRBD1 (6 bases). Trimming cost V 8 bases and J 6 bases, with 17 bases left between them. Germline-derived CDR1 and CDR2 are LNHDA and SQIVND (reference sequence). The CDR3 sequence is 14 residues long. CDR3 region: CASSVRGGRQPQHF. As DNA, the CDR3 is TGTGCCAGTTCCGTGAGGGGGGGACGTCAGCCCCAGCATTTT.

The rearrangement joins TRBV11-1 to TRBJ1-4; TRBD1 is a possible D gene (6 bases). The CDR3 length is 16 residues. Germline CDR1 and CDR2: SGHAT and FQDESV (reference sequence). Between the trimmed V and J ends, which lost 5 bases and 1 base, there was a span of 14 bases. The CDR3 here is CASSPTRTVTNEKLFF. For the CDR3, the DNA is TGTGCCAGCAGCCCGACAAGGACAGTAACTAATGAAAAACTGTTTTTT.

The gene calls are TRBV18 and TRBJ2-2; D may be TRBD1 (6 bases). Per the germline V gene, CDR1 is KGHSH and CDR2 is LQKENI. V was pared by 3 bases and J by 1 base, with 15 bases between. The CDR3 has 17 amino acids. For the CDR3, the DNA is TGTGCCAGCTCACCTGCGTACAGGGCGAAGAACACCGGGGAGCTGTTTTTT. It encodes CASSPAYRAKNTGELFF.

The chain joins TRBV29-1 to TRBJ1-1; a possible D gene is TRBD1 (5 bases). The CDR3 has 13 residues. V was cut by 7 bases and J by 6 bases, with 18 bases left in between. The V gene's germline CDR1 is SQVTM and CDR2 ANQGSEA. The CDR3 DNA reads TGCAGCGCTACACCCGGGGGTAGCGCTGAAGCTTTCTTT. This sequence encodes CSATPGGSAEAFF.

This sequence joins TRBV5-5 and TRBJ2-1; tentatively, D is TRBD2 (5 bases). Germline assignment: CDR1 SGHKS and CDR2 YYEKEE (reference sequence). The CDR3 contains 16 residues. Trimming pared 1 base from V and 3 bases from J, leaving 14 bases between. The CDR3 is CASSLSGKRYYNEQFF. The CDR3 DNA follows: TGTGCCAGCAGCTTGTCGGGGAAGAGATACTACAATGAGCAGTTCTTC.

J is TRBJ2-1 and V is TRBV30, with D uncertain. V lost 2 bases and J 0 bases, leaving 8 bases between the germline ends. Germline values: CDR1 GTSNPN, CDR2 SVGIG (reference sequence). The CDR3 spans 14 residues. CDR3 loop: CAWSPSTSYNEQFF. The DNA of the CDR3 is TGTGCCTGGAGTCCCTCTACCTCCTACAATGAGCAGTTCTTC.

The chain recombines TRBV3-1 (or the pseudogene TRBV3-2) with TRBJ1-5; D may be TRBD1 (5 bases). With 1 base removed from V and 7 bases from J, the gap between germline ends came to 11 bases. CDR1 is LGHDT, CDR2 YNNKEL, per germline (reference sequence). The CDR3 covers 14 residues. CDR3 sequence reads: CASSQGQLLQPQHF. The CDR3 DNA sequence: TGTGCCAGCAGCCAAGGACAGCTTCTCCAGCCCCAGCATTTT.

The genes are TRBV29-1 and TRBJ1-5, with TRBD1 as a possible D gene (5 bases). With 0 bases removed from V and 4 bases from J, the gap between germline ends came to 7 bases. The CDR3 has 13 amino acids. Germline loops: CDR1 SQVTM, CDR2 ANQGSEA. The CDR3 DNA follows: TGCAGCGTTGAAGAGGGGGGGAATCAGCCCCAGCATTTT. It translates to CSVEEGGNQPQHF.

There are a few counts of this clone. V usage is TRBV29-1 and J usage is TRBJ1-2; weak D call: TRBD1 (5 bases). There are 15 residues in the CDR3. Trimming took off 4 bases at V and 10 bases at J, with 25 bases between the two ends. Per the germline V gene, CDR1 is SQVTM and CDR2 is ANQGSEA. The DNA for the CDR3 is TGCAGCGTTGGGGGACTGACGGGCGGGGTAGGGTTCTACACCTTC. Encoded protein: CSVGGLTGGVGFYTF.

The chain uses TRBV27 and TRBJ2-5, with TRBD1 matching over 10 bases. Per the germline V gene, CDR1 is MNHEY and CDR2 is SMNVEV (reference sequence). The CDR3 is 16 amino acids. Trimming cost V 7 bases and J 5 bases; bases outside gene matches: 13. CDR3 sequence: CASMQDRGLFGETQYF. Here the CDR3 DNA reads TGTGCCAGCATGCAAGACAGGGGGCTTTTTGGGGAGACCCAGTACTTC.

The chain is built from TRBV5-6 and TRBJ2-7, with 9 positions matching TRBD1. After removal of 4 bases from V and 3 bases from J, the junction contained 8 bases not matched to a gene. CDR1 is SGHDT, CDR2 YYEEEE, per germline. This CDR3 is 15 amino acids long. The CDR3 DNA reads as TGTGCCAGCAGCAGGATGGGACAGGGATTCTACGAGCAGTACTTC. Translating it yields CASSRMGQGFYEQYF.

The chain couples TRBV4-3 to TRBJ1-5; no reliable D call. The germline V gene has CDR1 LGHNA and CDR2 YSLEER. The CDR3 has 18 amino acids. Trimming took off 3 bases at V and 0 bases at J, with 18 bases between the two ends. The CDR3 region is CASSQWPTTTYSNQPQHF. The CDR3 DNA is TGCGCCAGCAGCCAGTGGCCGACCACTACTTATAGCAATCAGCCCCAGCATTTT.

V is TRBV28 and J is TRBJ2-2; D uncertain. Germline CDR1 reads MDHEN; CDR2 reads SYDVKM. This CDR3 region has 13 residues. Trimming pared 6 bases from V and 7 bases from J, leaving 12 bases between. The DNA of the CDR3 is TGTGCCAGCAGGCCCGACTTTTACGGGGAGCTGTTTTTT. Encoded protein: CASRPDFYGELFF.

The V gene is TRBV15, the J gene TRBJ1-5; possible D gene TRBD1, 5 bases. The CDR3 covers 12 residues. Germline V gene data show CDR1 as LNHNV and CDR2 as YYDKDF (reference sequence). V was cut by 3 bases and J by 9 bases, with 9 bases left in between. CDR3 sequence reads: CATSSAGGPQHF. The CDR3 DNA follows: TGTGCCACCAGCAGTGCCGGGGGGCCCCAGCATTTT.

This clone has a count of ten or more. The V gene is TRBV6-5, the J gene TRBJ2-7; 11 nucleotides line up with TRBD1. J gave up 5 bases and V 2 bases, and 5 bases lay outside the gene matches. The CDR3 is 15 amino acids. The germline V gene has CDR1 MNHEY and CDR2 SVGAGI. CDR3 sequence reads: CASSYGDRGYDEQYF. Written as DNA, the CDR3 is TGTGCCAGCAGTTACGGGGACAGGGGGTACGACGAGCAGTACTTC.

J is TRBJ1-1 and V is TRBV19; 7 bases agree with TRBD1. Germline CDR1 and CDR2: LNHDA and SQIVND (reference sequence). CDR3 length: 12 amino acids. V dropped 8 bases and J dropped 1; count of bases not matched to a gene: 1. CDR3 sequence reads: CASGQANTEAFF. For the CDR3, the DNA is TGTGCCAGTGGACAGGCGAACACTGAAGCTTTCTTT.

This rearrangement joins TRBV4-1 to TRBJ2-2, with TRBD1 matching 8 bases. After removal of 1 base from V and 3 bases from J, the junction contained 1 base not matched to a gene. The length of the CDR3 is 15 residues. The germline V gene has CDR1 MGHRA and CDR2 YSYEKL. The CDR3 region has the DNA TGCGCCAGCAGCCAAGGGACAGGGTACACCGGGGAGCTGTTTTTT. Its translation: CASSQGTGYTGELFF.

This chain uses TRBV12-3 or TRBV12-4 with TRBJ1-6; TRBD1 matches 7 bases. The CDR3 consists of 13 residues. Germline trimming cut 4 bases from V and 8 bases from J; bases unmatched to any gene: 2. DNA for the CDR3: TGTGCCAGCAGTTCAGGGGGGTATTCACCCCTCCACTTT. Residues: CASSSGGYSPLHF.

This clone appeared a single time. The chain links TRBV20-1 to TRBJ1-3; no firm D call. The germline CDR1 and CDR2 sequences are DFQATT and SNEGSKA (reference sequence). V shed 3 bases and J shed 0 bases, with 9 bases lying between them. The CDR3 is made up of 14 amino acids. For the CDR3, the DNA is TGCAGTGCTAGTGATAGCGGCTCTGGAAACACCATATATTTT. Amino acids: CSASDSGSGNTIYF.

The chain combines TRBV10-3 with TRBJ2-7; 14 nucleotides match TRBD2. The CDR3 has 19 residues. V trimming: 0 bases; J trimming: 0 bases; junction bases outside the gene matches: 7. The germline V gene encodes CDR1 ENHRY and CDR2 SYGVKD. The CDR3 DNA is TGTGCCATCAGTGAGTCTCTGGGGACTAGCGGGAGTGGCTCCTACGAGCAGTACTTC. Amino acid sequence: CAISESLGTSGSGSYEQYF.

The rearrangement joins TRBV7-8 to TRBJ1-5; unclear D gene. There are 18 residues in the CDR3. V was trimmed by 2 bases and J by 3 bases, leaving 20 bases between them. CDR1 and CDR2 from the germline V gene are SGHVS and FQNEAQ. The CDR3 reads CASSLRSGRGLTNQPQHF. In DNA form, the CDR3 reads TGTGCCAGCAGCTTAAGGTCAGGCCGTGGACTGACCAATCAGCCCCAGCATTTT.

J is TRBJ1-1 and V is TRBV7-9; TRBD1 agrees at 7 bases. The CDR3 sequence is 15 residues long. Germline CDR1 reads SEHNR; CDR2 reads FQNEAQ (reference sequence). J was trimmed by 6 bases and V by 5 bases; bases with no gene match: 12. The CDR3 DNA reads TGTGCCAGCAGCCAGAGGGACAGACCAGCACCTGAAGCTTTCTTT. Translated, it gives CASSQRDRPAPEAFF.

This chain links TRBV5-1 with TRBJ2-2, with TRBD1 matching 8 bases. The CDR3 has 15 amino acids. V gave up 4 bases and J gave up 3 bases; unmatched junction bases: 5. The V gene's germline CDR1 is SGHRS and CDR2 YFSETQ. CDR3 DNA sequence: TGCGCCAGCAGCCAGGGGGCGCAGGACACCGGGGAGCTGTTTTTT. It codes for CASSQGAQDTGELFF.